The rows below give T cell receptor beta chains drawn from one sample of a study of T cells expressing NK-cell markers. TCRdb re-called the 5' RACE reads; one entry per CDR3 protein, DNA not given. The sample table sets out about 380,000 distinct CDR3 sequences. Source material: blood T cells: a sorted CD56 or NKG2C T cell subset, CD4+ or CD8+ T cells, or bulk PBMC T cells (not recorded which). Receptor source: a man aged 18 to 70 in good health. Both conserved end residues are part of each CDR3.

>TRBV5-1|TRBJ1-2
CASSLWTGGQYDYGYTF
>TRBV4-1|TRBJ2-1
CASSQTWGGAMYEQFF
>TRBV9|TRBJ2-3
CASSVDPGLRADTQYF
>TRBV9|TRBJ2-5
CASSAVLGQGVRETQYF
>TRBV7-2|TRBJ2-1
CASSANGVYEQFF
>TRBV10-3|TRBJ2-1
CAISGDGRGEQFF
>TRBV6-4|TRBJ2-3
CASSDSARGAADTQYF
>TRBV12-3/TRBV12-4|TRBJ2-2
CASNTPTGELFF
>TRBV5-6|TRBJ1-5
CASSLAGGDPQHF
>TRBV6-5|TRBJ2-5
CASSYSATGGQETQYF
>TRBV29-1|TRBJ2-7
CSVGGRGIEQYF
>TRBV6-1|TRBJ1-6
CASKPSGQGFSPLHF
>TRBV20-1|TRBJ1-2
CSARDPRGQYYGYTF
>TRBV27|TRBJ2-5
CASSLKRRGGGQRETQYF
>TRBV12-3/TRBV12-4|TRBJ2-5
CASSKTITGASQETQYF
>TRBV24-1|TRBJ2-1
CATSDSTGGNKDNEQFF
>TRBV2|TRBJ2-2
CASRSLAGGNTGELFF
>TRBV3-1|TRBJ1-2
CASSPPSARSYGYTF
>TRBV6-5|TRBJ2-1
CASSYVSAAYNEQFF
>TRBV29-1|TRBJ1-1
CSVVPGGLDTEAFF
>TRBV6-1|TRBJ2-2
CATTPDRATGELFF
>TRBV3-1|TRBJ2-7
CASSLAGGTTYEQYF
>TRBV11-1|TRBJ2-3
CASSLTRTSGGSADTQYF
>TRBV5-6|TRBJ2-5
CASSLAKETQYF
>TRBV28|TRBJ2-5
CAIQGPSGGAGETQYF
>TRBV6-1|TRBJ1-6
CASSRDRAMPLHF
>TRBV9|TRBJ2-1
CASRRNTGVGPNEQFF
>TRBV6-5|TRBJ2-3
CASSYWTATDTQYF
>TRBV18|TRBJ2-3
CASSPRWEADTQYF
>TRBV6-4|TRBJ2-7
CASSAHGRPNEQYF
>TRBV29-1|TRBJ1-4
CSVGSGREKLFF
>TRBV3-1|TRBJ2-3
CASSPGTGTSTDTQYF
>TRBV7-2|TRBJ1-4
CASSLGGVSEKLFF
>TRBV25-1|TRBJ2-1
CASSDLQGGKQNEQFF
>TRBV6-4|TRBJ2-5
CASTPDRCQETQYF
>TRBV20-1|TRBJ1-5
CSAKPTGYSNQPQHF
>TRBV7-3|TRBJ2-1
CASSARDNEQFF
>TRBV20-1|TRBJ1-4
CSARVGKGEKLFF
>TRBV5-1|TRBJ2-7
CASSLGTIGNYEQYF
>TRBV5-5|TRBJ2-2
CASTLRPQGGGELFF
>TRBV18|TRBJ1-6
CASSGDSSPLHF
>TRBV7-6|TRBJ2-2
CASSESGYTGELFF